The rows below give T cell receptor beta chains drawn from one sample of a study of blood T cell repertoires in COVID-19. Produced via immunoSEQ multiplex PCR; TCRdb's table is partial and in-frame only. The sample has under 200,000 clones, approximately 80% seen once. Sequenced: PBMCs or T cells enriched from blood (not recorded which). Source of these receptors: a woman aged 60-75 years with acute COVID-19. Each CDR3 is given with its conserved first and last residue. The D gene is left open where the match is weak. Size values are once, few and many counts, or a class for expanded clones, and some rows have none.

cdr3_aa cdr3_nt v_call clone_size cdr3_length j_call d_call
CASSYSQTVGYTF TGTGCCAGCAGTTACTCCCAAACGGTGGGCTACACCTTC TRBV6-5 few 13 TRBJ1-2 NA
CASSRRDREEKLFF TGTGCCAGCAGCCGCCGGGACAGGGAAGAAAAACTGTTTTTT TRBV3-1/TRBV3-2 NA 14 TRBJ1-4 TRBD1
CASRSQRVRGNYGYTF TGTGCCAGCAGGTCCCAAAGGGTCAGGGGAAACTATGGCTACACCTTC TRBV9 NA 16 TRBJ1-2 NA
CASILRDRQFF TGCGCCAGCATCTTGAGGGACAGGCAGTTCTTC TRBV10-2 NA 11 TRBJ2-1 TRBD1
CASSLVPAGQETQYF TGTGCCAGCAGCTTAGTCCCAGCAGGACAAGAGACCCAGTACTTC TRBV11-2 NA 15 TRBJ2-5 NA
CASSGTGSSYEQYF TGTGCCAGCAGCGGGACAGGGAGTTCCTACGAGCAGTACTTC TRBV11-2 NA 14 TRBJ2-7 TRBD1
CASSDGTGGQDTQYF TGCGCCAGCAGTGATGGGACAGGGGGCCAAGATACGCAGTATTTT TRBV10-1 NA 15 TRBJ2-3 TRBD1
CAISDGLAGDSGYEQYF TGTGCCATCAGTGATGGACTAGCGGGAGATTCCGGGTACGAGCAGTACTTC TRBV10-3 many 17 TRBJ2-7 TRBD2
CASSPSQLGEQFF TGTGCCAGCAGTCCCTCCCAACTTGGTGAGCAGTTCTTC TRBV12-3/TRBV12-4 NA 13 TRBJ2-1 NA
CASSLAGGRGTQYF TGTGCCAGCAGCTTAGCGGGGGGGCGGGGGACCCAGTACTTC TRBV4-2 NA 14 TRBJ2-5 TRBD2
CASRQTPKEEKKLFF TGTGCCAGCAGGCAGACACCAAAGGAAGAAAAGAAACTGTTTTTT TRBV7-6 NA 15 TRBJ1-4 NA
CASSPNEKLFF TGTGCCTCCTCCCCTAATGAAAAACTGTTTTTT TRBV30 NA 11 TRBJ1-4 NA
CASRGNSGTHATQYF TGTGCCAGCAGGGGCAATAGCGGGACGCATGCTACGCAGTATTTT TRBV3-1/TRBV3-2 once 15 TRBJ2-3 TRBD2
CAAAQGEKLFF TGTGCCGCCGCCCAGGGCGAAAAACTGTTTTTT TRBV19 NA 11 TRBJ1-4 NA
CASSYLDTTTGYTF TGTGCCAGCAGTTACCTGGACACCACTACAGGCTACACCTTC TRBV6-2/TRBV6-3 NA 14 TRBJ1-2 NA
CASRTSEGRTGELFF TGTGCCAGCAGAACTAGCGAGGGGAGGACCGGGGAGCTGTTTTTT TRBV4-2 NA 15 TRBJ2-2 TRBD2
CASSYRAGGTDTQYF TGTGCCAGCAGTTACCGGGCGGGAGGGACAGATACGCAGTATTTT TRBV6-2/TRBV6-3 NA 15 TRBJ2-3 TRBD2
CASSHPGTNGELFF TGCGCCAGCAGCCACCCAGGGACAAACGGGGAGCTGTTTTTT TRBV4-1 NA 14 TRBJ2-2 NA